Following are 21 T cell receptor beta chains from one sample sequenced in a study of T-cell memory formation after mild COVID-19. A single record per CDR3 protein comes from TCRdb applying MiXCR to the 5' RACE reads. This sample yields more than 250,000 distinct CDR3 sequences, of which about 17% are seen a single time; roughly 23% belongs to the top ten. Sample: PBMCs or a T cell subset sorted from them (not recorded which). These receptors were obtained from a man aged 18 to 30 who had mild COVID-19 (a few samples of this study predate the infection). Cell type and time point are not known.

The genes are TRBV7-2 and TRBJ2-5, with 9 bases identical to TRBD2. This CDR3 has 17 amino acids. J lost 2 bases, V lost 0 bases, and 7 bases had no gene match. Germline-derived CDR1 and CDR2 are SGHTA and FQGNSA. The CDR3: CASSLAYAGGLQETQYF. The DNA of the CDR3 is TGTGCCAGCAGCTTAGCGTACGCGGGGGGGTTGCAAGAGACCCAGTACTTC.

This clonotype was detected a few times. Here the CDR3 reads CASSSTRATSTDTQYF. CDR3 sequence (DNA): TGTGCCAGCAGCTCTACGAGGGCGACTAGCACAGATACGCAGTATTTT. J is TRBJ2-3 and V is TRBV7-9, with a tentative D call TRBD2 (5 bases). Trimming pared 4 bases from V and 0 bases from J, leaving 14 bases between. From germline, CDR1 is SEHNR and CDR2 FQNEAQ (reference sequence). The CDR3 spans 16 residues.

This clonotype has just a few counts. The chain links TRBV15 to TRBJ2-7; unclear D gene. The germline V gene has CDR1 LNHNV and CDR2 YYDKDF (reference sequence). V was clipped by 0 bases and J by 4 bases, with 10 bases between them. CDR3 length: 14 residues. This CDR3 is CATSRDFSGYEQYV. The DNA for the CDR3 is TGTGCCACCAGCAGAGATTTCTCAGGATACGAGCAGTACGTC.

The V and J genes are TRBV7-2 and TRBJ2-7; 9 nucleotides agree with TRBD1. The germline V gene has CDR1 SGHTA and CDR2 FQGNSA. Germline trimming cut 5 bases from V and 4 bases from J; bases unmatched to any gene: 9. CDR3 length: 15 residues. Here the CDR3 reads CASSPGQGSGYEQYF. In DNA form, the CDR3 reads TGTGCCAGCAGCCCGGGACAGGGATCAGGTTACGAGCAGTACTTC. Full variable domain (remainder filled in from reference TRBV7-2 and TRBJ2-7): GAGVSQSPSNKVTEKGKDVELRCDPISGHTALYWYRQSLGQGLEFLIYFQGNSAPDKSGLPSDRFSAERTGGSVSTLTIQRTQQEDSAVYLCASSPGQGSGYEQYFGPGTRLTVT.

The chain combines TRBV9 with TRBJ1-2, with D possibly matching TRBD1 (5 bases). This CDR3 spans 16 amino acids. Germline assignment: CDR1 SGDLS and CDR2 YYNGEE. Trimming took off 1 base at V and 4 bases at J, with 17 bases between the two ends. CDR3 nucleotide sequence: TGTGCCAGCAGCGTATGGGACGGGGTTGGTGTCTATGGCTACACCTTC. It is translated as CASSVWDGVGVYGYTF. Combining the CDR3 with reference TRBV9 and TRBJ1-2 gives the whole variable domain DSGVTQTPKHLITATGQRVTLRCSPRSGDLSVYWYQQSLDQGLQFLIQYYNGEERAKGNILERFSAQQFPDLHSELNLSSLELGDSALYFCASSVWDGVGVYGYTFGSGTRLTVV.

This chain connects TRBV28 to TRBJ1-1; weak D call: TRBD1 (5 bases). The V end lost 1 base, the J end lost 9 bases, and 12 bases lay between the germline ends. This CDR3 region has 13 residues. Germline CDR1 is MDHEN and CDR2 is SYDVKM. The CDR3 sequence is CASSLSSGMQAFF. The CDR3 DNA reads TGTGCCAGCAGTTTATCGTCAGGGATGCAAGCTTTCTTT.

The rearrangement uses TRBV7-6 and TRBJ1-1, with D possibly being TRBD1 (6 bases). V shed 5 bases and J shed 0 bases, with 16 bases lying between them. CDR1 and CDR2 from the germline V gene are SGHVS and FNYEAQ. The CDR3 contains 16 residues. The CDR3 spells CASSQEQGAMNTEAFF. In nucleotides, the CDR3 is TGTGCCAGCAGCCAAGAACAGGGTGCAATGAACACTGAAGCTTTCTTT.

This clonotype was counted only a few times. In DNA form, the CDR3 reads TGTGCCAGCAGCTATAGAGGGTTTGAAAAACTGTTTTTT. Residues: CASSYRGFEKLFF. The rearrangement links TRBV7-2 to TRBJ1-4; D remains ambiguous. Germline V CDR1 and CDR2: SGHTA, FQGNSA. The V and J ends lost 4 bases and 7 bases respectively, with 10 bases between them. The CDR3 sequence is 13 residues long.

A word on this clonotype: The junction and the germline gene differ at one end; a read error may be behind it. J is TRBJ2-5 and V is TRBV7-2; D remains ambiguous. The CDR3 contains 11 residues. Germline assignment: CDR1 SGHTA and CDR2 FQGNSA. CDR3 in amino acids: CASSIQETRYF. CDR3 bases: TGTGCCAGCAGCATTCAAGAGACCCGGTACTTC.

V gene TRBV7-8 combines with J gene TRBJ1-4; TRBD1 might be the D (5 bases). Germline assignment: CDR1 SGHVS and CDR2 FQNEAQ. Trimming removed 5 bases from V and 8 bases from J, with 12 bases in between. This CDR3 has 13 amino acids. CDR3 sequence (DNA): TGTGCCAGCAGCAAAGAGGGGCAGGAAAAACTGTTTTTT. The encoded protein is CASSKEGQEKLFF.

J is TRBJ2-4 and V is TRBV7-2; D gene ambiguous. Trimming removed 0 bases from V and 9 bases from J, with 6 bases in between. Germline CDR1 is SGHTA and CDR2 is FQGNSA. CDR3 length: 12 residues. The chain's CDR3 is CASSLALGIQYF. The CDR3, as DNA: TGTGCCAGCAGCTTAGCCCTCGGCATTCAGTACTTC.

The table lists this clonotype with a few counts. V and J are TRBV30 and TRBJ1-2, with 7 bases identical to TRBD1. The CDR3 covers 13 residues. The trim removed 6 bases at V and 4 bases at J, leaving 8 bases unmatched. CDR1 GTSNPN and CDR2 SVGIG come from the germline V gene (reference sequence). The CDR3 DNA reads TGTGCCTGTTTTAGCCGGGACAGCTATGGCTACACCTTC. Amino acid sequence: CACFSRDSYGYTF.

This CDR3 is CASSSRETYGYTF. The DNA for the CDR3 is TGTGCCAGCAGTTCCCGGGAAACCTATGGCTACACCTTC. The chain is built from TRBV7-2 and TRBJ1-2; D uncertain. Germline CDR1 is SGHTA and CDR2 is FQGNSA. This CDR3 comprises 13 residues. Trimming shortened V by 6 bases and J by 4 bases, and 12 bases separated the two germline ends.

The rearrangement joins TRBV7-9 to TRBJ2-5, with D tentatively TRBD2 (5 bases). The CDR3 contains 14 residues. Trimming left V 2 bases short and J 1 base short, with 8 bases between. The germline V gene has CDR1 SEHNR and CDR2 FQNEAQ (reference sequence). The CDR3: CASSLPAVQETQYF. For the CDR3, the DNA is TGTGCCAGCAGCTTACCAGCGGTCCAAGAGACCCAGTACTTC.

Only a few counts were recorded for this clonotype. The chain uses TRBV4-2 and TRBJ2-3; TRBD2 might be the D (6 bases). Germline-derived CDR1 and CDR2 are LGHNA and YNFKEQ. Trimming pared 0 bases from V and 1 base from J, leaving 8 bases between. This CDR3 spans 15 amino acids. DNA for the CDR3: TGTGCCAGCAGCCAAGAACCGGGGGGCACAGATACGCAGTATTTT. Residues: CASSQEPGGTDTQYF.

The chain joins TRBV10-3 to TRBJ1-1; D call uncertain. Trimming shortened V by 6 bases and J by 3 bases, and 11 bases separated the two germline ends. CDR1 is ENHRY, CDR2 SYGVKD, per germline. The CDR3 extends over 13 amino acids. The CDR3 region is CAIRSIEDTEAFF. The CDR3 DNA reads TGTGCCATCAGGTCGATCGAGGACACTGAAGCTTTCTTT.

This clonotype was recorded at least ten times. J is TRBJ1-1 and V is TRBV29-1; D perhaps matches TRBD1 (6 bases). The CDR3 sequence is 13 residues long. The germline V gene has CDR1 SQVTM and CDR2 ANQGSEA. V dropped 7 bases and J dropped 1 base, with 13 bases sitting between them. CDR3 nucleotide sequence: TGCAGCGCTGCGCAGGGGACGAACACTGAAGCTTTCTTT. As protein: CSAAQGTNTEAFF.

This clonotype was seen a few times. This chain joins TRBV9 and TRBJ2-2, with 7 bases matching TRBD1. Germline CDR1 SGDLS, CDR2 YYNGEE. V lost 2 bases to trimming and J lost 4 bases; unmatched junction nucleotides: 14. The length of the CDR3 is 18 residues. The CDR3 region has the DNA TGTGCCAGCAGCGTGGGGGCTACAGGGGCGTCCGGCACCGGGGAGCTGTTTTTT. Translation gives CASSVGATGASGTGELFF.

This clonotype has only a few counts. The J gene is TRBJ1-1, the V gene TRBV20-1; D possibly corresponds to TRBD1 (5 bases). V dropped 6 bases and J dropped 4 bases, with 12 bases sitting between them. CDR1 is DFQATT, CDR2 SNEGSKA, per germline (reference sequence). The CDR3 sequence is 12 residues long. The DNA for the CDR3 is TGCAGTGCCAGGGTAGTGGGCACTGAAGCTTTCTTT. Its translation: CSARVVGTEAFF.

This chain uses TRBV5-1 with TRBJ1-3; D is unclear. Per the germline V gene, CDR1 is SGHRS and CDR2 is YFSETQ. The CDR3 extends over 14 amino acids. V was pared by 0 bases and J by 3 bases, with 7 bases between. The CDR3 sequence: CASSLAGRGNTIYF. The CDR3 DNA follows: TGCGCCAGCAGCTTGGCCGGCCGTGGAAACACCATATATTTT.

This clonotype was picked up a small number of times. The V gene is TRBV5-1, the J gene TRBJ1-6, with D possibly being TRBD1 (6 bases). Trimming left V 4 bases short and J 9 bases short, with 14 bases between. This CDR3 contains 14 residues. Germline V gene sequence: CDR1 SGHRS, CDR2 YFSETQ. CDR3 region: CASSPQGHRSPLHF. The CDR3, as DNA: TGCGCCAGCAGCCCCCAGGGGCATCGTTCACCCCTCCACTTT.